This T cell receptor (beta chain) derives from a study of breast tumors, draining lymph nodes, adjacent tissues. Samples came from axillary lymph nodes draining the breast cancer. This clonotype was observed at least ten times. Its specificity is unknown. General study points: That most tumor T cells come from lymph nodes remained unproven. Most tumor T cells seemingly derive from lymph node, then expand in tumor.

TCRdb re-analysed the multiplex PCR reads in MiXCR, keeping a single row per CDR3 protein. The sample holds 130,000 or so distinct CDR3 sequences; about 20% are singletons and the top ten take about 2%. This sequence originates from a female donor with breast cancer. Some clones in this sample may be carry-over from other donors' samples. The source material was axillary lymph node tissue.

The CDR3 coding sequence is TGTGCCAGCAGCTTCGGTTACAGGGGGCAGTGGGAGCAGTACTTC. Its protein product is CASSFGYRGQWEQYF. This chain links TRBV7-9 with TRBJ2-7; 9 bases are shared with TRBD1. This CDR3 comprises 15 residues. The germline gives CDR1 SEHNR, CDR2 FQNEAQ (reference sequence). J lost 7 bases, V lost 3 bases, and 10 bases had no gene match.